The 25 T cell receptor beta chains listed next were all sequenced from one sample in a study of T-cell memory formation after mild COVID-19. TCRdb itself ran the 5' RACE reads through MiXCR, one entry per CDR3 protein. The sample has roughly 280,000 distinct CDR3 sequences, around 16% seen once. Material: PBMCs or a T cell subset sorted from them (not recorded which). The receptors were sampled from a young man who had mild COVID-19 (a few samples of this study predate the infection). Cell type and time point are not known.

This chain joins TRBV21-1 and TRBJ2-3; TRBD1, as called in the table, went unchecked against the DNA. TRBV21-1 corresponds to a pseudogene. This CDR3 has 17 amino acids. The CDR3 protein is CANFPPQLGGSTDTQYF. The DNA for the CDR3 is TGTGCCAACTTTCCCCCGCAATTGGGGGGCTCCACAGATACGCAGTATTTT.

This clonotype has more than one count but fewer than ten. The chain has TRBV15 and TRBJ2-7; 11 positions match TRBD1. V shed 4 bases and J 5 bases; nucleotides not matched to a gene: 4. Looked up from germline, CDR1 is LNHNV and CDR2 is YYDKDF (reference sequence). The CDR3 contains 14 residues. The CDR3 nucleotides read TGTGCCACCAGCAACCGGGACAGGGGGGACGAGCAGTACTTC. Translation: CATSNRDRGDEQYF.

This clonotype was recorded a few times. The rearrangement joins TRBV2 to TRBJ2-2; TRBD1 is a possible D gene (5 bases). Germline-derived CDR1 and CDR2 are SNHLY and FYNNEI. V lost 2 bases to trimming and J lost 2 bases, with 9 bases between them. CDR3 length: 15 amino acids. The CDR3 reads CASSEQGTNTGELFF. Here the CDR3 DNA reads TGTGCCAGCAGTGAACAGGGAACAAACACCGGGGAGCTGTTTTTT.

This clonotype was counted a few times. The CDR3 sequence is CASSQKQGAGTEAFF. The CDR3 DNA follows: TGCGCCAGCAGCCAAAAGCAGGGGGCTGGCACTGAAGCTTTCTTT. This sequence joins TRBV4-1 and TRBJ1-1, with 8 nucleotides matching TRBD1. CDR3 length: 15 residues. V was clipped by 2 bases and J by 4 bases; unmatched bases: 6. Germline V gene sequence: CDR1 MGHRA, CDR2 YSYEKL.

The J gene is TRBJ2-3, the V gene TRBV7-9; perhaps TRBD1 as D (5 bases). Per germline, CDR1 SEHNR and CDR2 FQNEAQ (reference sequence). Trimming left V 4 bases short and J 2 bases short, with 10 bases between. This CDR3 spans 14 amino acids. The CDR3 DNA follows: TGTGCCAGCAGCTCCGACAGAATCACAGATACGCAGTATTTT. As protein: CASSSDRITDTQYF.

The V call is TRBV28, the J call TRBJ1-1; TRBD1 is a possible D gene (5 bases). The ends were cut back, 7 bases at V and 6 bases at J, with 18 bases in the middle. This CDR3 contains 14 residues. The V gene's germline CDR1 is MDHEN and CDR2 SYDVKM. The CDR3 loop is CASTPWGRGAEAFF. CDR3 bases: TGTGCCAGCACCCCGTGGGGACGAGGAGCTGAAGCTTTCTTT. The full variable domain, its missing parts supplied by reference TRBV28 and TRBJ1-1, is DVKVTQSSRYLVKRTGEKVFLECVQDMDHENMFWYRQDPGLGLRLIYFSYDVKMKEKGDIPEGYSVSREKKERFSLILESASTNQTSMYLCASTPWGRGAEAFFGQGTRLTVV.

V is TRBV20-1 and J is TRBJ2-3; 8 bases align to TRBD2. Germline-derived CDR1 and CDR2 are DFQATT and SNEGSKA (reference sequence). This CDR3 is built from 17 residues. With V trimmed by 3 bases and J by 2 bases, 13 bases remained unmatched. The CDR3 DNA reads TGCAGTGCTAGGGTGGCTCGGGGCGGGGGGTCCACAGATACGCAGTATTTT. It is translated as CSARVARGGGSTDTQYF.

The sample holds a few counts of this clonotype. This chain joins TRBV4-2 and TRBJ2-7; the match to TRBD2 covers 10 bases. Germline CDR1 is LGHNA and CDR2 is YNFKEQ. The CDR3 is 16 residues long. V shed 2 bases and J 4 bases; nucleotides not matched to a gene: 8. This chain's CDR3 is CASSQPYSGGQYEQYF. The CDR3 DNA reads as TGTGCCAGCAGCCAACCCTATAGCGGGGGGCAATACGAGCAGTACTTC.

There are many counts of this clonotype. The V and J genes are TRBV5-8 and TRBJ2-3; a possible D gene is TRBD2 (6 bases). Between the trimmed V and J ends, which lost 3 bases and 4 bases, there was a span of 18 bases. There are 16 residues in the CDR3. The germline V gene has CDR1 SGHTS and CDR2 YDEGEE. DNA for the CDR3: TGTGCCAGCAGCTCTGGGAGTACTAGCACCGCAGATACGCAGTATTTT. It encodes CASSSGSTSTADTQYF.

The V gene is TRBV11-1, the J gene TRBJ2-1; maybe TRBD1 (6 bases). V was shortened by 7 bases and J by 0 bases, with 10 bases between the two germline ends. The CDR3 has 14 residues. Germline values: CDR1 SGHAT, CDR2 FQDESV (reference sequence). CDR3 bases: TGTGCCAGCAACGGACAGTTCTCCTACAATGAGCAGTTCTTC. It translates to CASNGQFSYNEQFF.

There are a few counts of this clonotype. The chain uses TRBV20-1 and TRBJ2-2, with D hard to call. CDR1 and CDR2 from the germline V gene are DFQATT and SNEGSKA (reference sequence). This CDR3 is built from 16 residues. V lost 3 bases to trimming and J lost 2 bases, with 16 bases between them. The CDR3, as DNA: TGCAGTGCTAGGCGCTACTCAGACGGTAACACCGGGGAGCTGTTTTTT. It yields the protein CSARRYSDGNTGELFF.

This clonotype appeared a few times. The V and J genes are TRBV3-1 and TRBJ2-5, with 7 positions matching TRBD1. V dropped 2 bases and J dropped 4; count of bases not matched to a gene: 4. The germline V gene encodes CDR1 LGHDT and CDR2 YNNKEL (reference sequence). The CDR3 covers 14 residues. The chain's CDR3 is CASSQSNRGETQYF. As DNA, the CDR3 is TGTGCCAGCAGCCAATCAAACAGGGGAGAGACCCAGTACTTC.

This clonotype showed up just a few times. This chain uses TRBV9 with TRBJ2-3; D is unresolved. CDR3 size: 14 residues. Germline-derived CDR1 and CDR2 are SGDLS and YYNGEE. The V and J ends lost 0 bases and 5 bases respectively, with 10 bases between them. CDR3 bases: TGTGCCAGCAGCGTAGTAGCTTCCGTAGATACGCAGTATTTT. Residues: CASSVVASVDTQYF. Supplemented by reference TRBV9 and TRBJ2-3, the full variable domain reads DSGVTQTPKHLITATGQRVTLRCSPRSGDLSVYWYQQSLDQGLQFLIQYYNGEERAKGNILERFSAQQFPDLHSELNLSSLELGDSALYFCASSVVASVDTQYFGPGTRLTVL.

This rearrangement joins TRBV4-1 to TRBJ1-5; D ambiguous. Germline CDR1 MGHRA, CDR2 YSYEKL. The CDR3 consists of 15 residues. V was clipped by 5 bases and J by 6 bases, with 17 bases between them. In DNA form, the CDR3 reads TGCGCCAGCAGCTCGCGGATCCAATACAGTCAGCCCCAGCATTTT. Its translation is CASSSRIQYSQPQHF.

Many counts were recorded for this clonotype. The J gene is TRBJ1-2, the V gene TRBV7-6; 7 positions match TRBD1. Germline V gene lookup returns CDR1 SGHVS and CDR2 FNYEAQ. The trim removed 5 bases at V and 5 bases at J, leaving 5 bases unmatched. The CDR3 contains 13 residues. Here the CDR3 DNA reads TGTGCCAGCAGCCCAGGGGGAGGATATGGCTACACCTTC. Its protein product is CASSPGGGYGYTF.

This clonotype occurred a few times. The gene calls are TRBV7-9 and TRBJ2-3; 10 bases are shared with TRBD2. The V and J ends lost 4 bases and 0 bases, in that order; junction bases with no gene match: 13. Germline V lookup: CDR1 SEHNR, CDR2 FQNEAQ (reference sequence). CDR3 size: 19 residues. DNA for the CDR3: TGTGCCAGCAGCTCCCTGTCTAGCGGGGGCCCCCTTAGCACAGATACGCAGTATTTT. It yields the protein CASSSLSSGGPLSTDTQYF. The complete variable domain, with remaining parts taken from reference TRBV7-9 and TRBJ2-3, reads DTGVSQNPRHKITKRGQNVTFRCDPISEHNRLYWYRQTLGQGPEFLTYFQNEAQLEKSRLLSDRFSAERPKGSFSTLEIQRTEQGDSAMYLCASSSLSSGGPLSTDTQYFGPGTRLTVL.

V usage is TRBV6-6 and J usage is TRBJ2-1; tentative D call: TRBD2 (5 bases). V was cut by 7 bases and J by 5 bases, with 15 bases left in between. CDR3 length equals 14 residues. Germline values: CDR1 MNHNY, CDR2 SVGAGI (reference sequence). The CDR3 region has the DNA TGTGCCAGCAACCGGGCTAGCACTGACAATGAGCAGTTCTTC. Residues: CASNRASTDNEQFF.

This clonotype was recorded a few times. The chain links TRBV12-3 or TRBV12-4 to TRBJ1-1, with D maybe TRBD1 (5 bases). Trimming removed 5 bases from V and 5 bases from J, with 18 bases in between. CDR3 length: 15 residues. The DNA for the CDR3 is TGTGCCAGCAGTCAGCATACGGGGGGATGGACTGAAGCTTTCTTT. Its translation is CASSQHTGGWTEAFF.

This clonotype has more than one count but fewer than ten. The chain couples TRBV5-1 to TRBJ2-3, with D possibly matching TRBD2 (6 bases). Germline assignment: CDR1 SGHRS and CDR2 YFSETQ. CDR3 length equals 17 residues. Trimming pared 4 bases from V and 1 base from J, leaving 19 bases between. The CDR3 loop is CASSESPLGGGTDTQYF. In DNA, the CDR3 is TGCGCCAGCAGCGAATCCCCCCTGGGAGGTGGCACAGATACGCAGTATTTT.

This clonotype was detected ten times or more. The V call is TRBV6-2 or TRBV6-3, the J call TRBJ2-2; no definite D call. V was shortened by 0 bases and J by 6 bases, with 5 bases between the two germline ends. This CDR3 has 13 amino acids. CDR1 and CDR2 from the germline V gene are MNHEY and SVGEGT. CDR3 sequence (DNA): TGTGCCAGCAGTTACTCGCCGGCCGGGGAGCTGTTTTTT. Translation: CASSYSPAGELFF.

This chain uses TRBV12-5 with TRBJ2-3; D possibly corresponds to TRBD1 (5 bases). Germline CDR1 LGHNT, CDR2 FRNRAP. V was pared by 6 bases and J by 5 bases, with 15 bases between. This CDR3 is 14 amino acids long. The CDR3 loop reads CASGSGNSEDTQYF. CDR3 DNA: TGTGCTAGTGGATCAGGGAATTCGGAAGATACGCAGTATTTT.

This clonotype has only a few counts. This chain links TRBV20-1 with TRBJ2-1; 9 bases are shared with TRBD2. This CDR3 is 14 amino acids long. With 1 base clipped from V and 10 bases from J, the junction kept 8 bases outside the gene matches. Germline CDR1 and CDR2: DFQATT and SNEGSKA (reference sequence). The CDR3 DNA follows: TGCAGTGCTAGAGTGGAGCGGGGGGCGTGGGAGCAGTTCTTC. Translation gives CSARVERGAWEQFF.

The chain recombines TRBV4-1 with TRBJ2-7, with 8 bases fitting TRBD1. CDR1 is MGHRA and CDR2 is YSYEKL in the germline V gene. Trimming at V came to 4 bases and at J to 0 bases, leaving 5 bases not matched to a gene. The CDR3 loop spans 15 amino acids. The CDR3 coding sequence is TGCGCCAGCAGCCCCCGACAGGGGCCCTCCTACGAGCAGTACGTC. Its translation: CASSPRQGPSYEQYV.

V and J are TRBV29-1 and TRBJ1-1; 10 nucleotides agree with TRBD1. CDR1 and CDR2 from the germline V gene are SQVTM and ANQGSEA. The junction had 3 bases not matched to a gene; V was cut back by 4 bases and J by 4 bases. The CDR3 runs 13 residues. This chain's CDR3 is CSVVGTGATEAFF. CDR3 nucleotide sequence: TGCAGCGTTGTAGGGACAGGGGCCACTGAAGCTTTCTTT.

This clonotype appeared a few times. The V call is TRBV20-1, the J call TRBJ2-3; tentative D call: TRBD1 (6 bases). The length of the CDR3 is 12 residues. V gave up 4 bases and J gave up 8 bases, with 13 bases separating them. Germline V gives CDR1 DFQATT, CDR2 SNEGSKA (reference sequence). The CDR3 DNA reads as TGCAGTGCTATAGGACAGTCAGCTACGCAGTATTTT. Residues: CSAIGQSATQYF.